What follows are 23 T cell receptor beta chains derived from one specimen sequenced in a study of identical twins. TCRdb re-called the 5' RACE reads with MiXCR, one entry per CDR3 protein. Of roughly 1.6 million distinct CDR3 sequences listed, roughly a third are singletons. The sequencing input was cord blood. The source of these receptors is a newborn girl in good health.

The J gene is TRBJ2-5, the V gene TRBV29-1; 8 bases map to TRBD1. The CDR3 is made up of 14 amino acids. V lost 6 bases and J lost 0; bases outside the gene matches: 6. The germline gives CDR1 SQVTM, CDR2 ANQGSEA. CDR3 sequence: CSVTRTGHQETQYF. In DNA, the CDR3 is TGCAGCGTAACCCGGACAGGGCACCAAGAGACCCAGTACTTC.

This chain joins TRBV11-3 and TRBJ2-1; D tentatively reads TRBD1 or TRBD2 (5 bases each). Germline V CDR1 and CDR2: SGHNT, YENEEA. The V and J ends lost 0 bases and 11 bases respectively, with 11 bases between them. This CDR3 has 13 amino acids. The CDR3, as DNA: TGTGCCAGCAGCTTAGATCGTTTGGGACAGCAGTTCTTC. Its protein product is CASSLDRLGQQFF.

This clonotype has just a few counts. The rearrangement links TRBV7-2 to TRBJ2-5; no clear D gene. Trimming took off 5 bases at V and 7 bases at J, with 8 bases between the two ends. The CDR3 has 11 residues. Germline CDR1 SGHTA, CDR2 FQGNSA. CDR3 in amino acids: CASSVPMTQYF. In DNA, the CDR3 is TGTGCCAGCAGCGTCCCAATGACCCAGTACTTC.

The chain carries TRBV6-6 and TRBJ1-2, with D unresolved. From germline, CDR1 is MNHNY and CDR2 SVGAGI (reference sequence). Trimming stripped 5 bases from V and 7 bases from J, with 8 bases between. The CDR3 length is 11 residues. This chain's CDR3 is CASSPRSGYTF. The CDR3 DNA is TGTGCCAGCAGTCCTAGAAGTGGCTACACCTTC.

This clonotype was counted only a few times. The gene calls are TRBV6-5 and TRBJ2-5; 8 bases are a match to TRBD2. The CDR3 spans 15 residues. With V trimmed by 5 bases and J by 11 bases, 16 bases remained unmatched. CDR1 is MNHEY, CDR2 SVGAGI, per germline. DNA of the CDR3: TGTGCCAGCAGTCGAACGACTAGCGCGAGGGGTGAGCAGTACTTC. Protein: CASSRTTSARGEQYF.

In its sample, this clonotype was seen a few times. This chain connects TRBV6-1 to TRBJ1-2; D is undetermined. The length of the CDR3 is 14 residues. Trimming left V 7 bases short and J 3 bases short, with 15 bases between. CDR1 is MNHNS and CDR2 is SASEGT in the germline V gene. CDR3 region: CASTKRKEDYGYTF. The CDR3 region has the DNA TGTGCCAGCACCAAAAGGAAGGAGGACTATGGCTACACCTTC.

The chain links TRBV7-2 to TRBJ2-7, with D uncertain. Germline CDR1 is SGHTA and CDR2 is FQGNSA. The CDR3 extends over 12 amino acids. V lost 4 bases and J 3 bases, leaving 7 bases between the germline ends. The DNA of the CDR3 is TGTGCCAGCAGCTCCACAAACTACGAGCAGTACTTC. Translation: CASSSTNYEQYF.

This clonotype was recorded a few times. The rearrangement uses TRBV20-1 and TRBJ2-1, with 10 bases aligning to TRBD2. Germline values: CDR1 DFQATT, CDR2 SNEGSKA (reference sequence). J lost 3 bases, V lost 2 bases, and 7 bases had no gene match. The CDR3 extends over 16 amino acids. DNA of the CDR3: TGCAGTGCTAGAAAACCGGGACTAGCGATCTACAATGAGCAGTTCTTC. Translation: CSARKPGLAIYNEQFF.

The chain is built from TRBV19 and TRBJ2-1, with 9 nucleotides matching TRBD1. The CDR3 spans 15 residues. Germline values: CDR1 LNHDA, CDR2 SQIVND (reference sequence). J was trimmed by 8 bases and V by 3 bases; bases with no gene match: 8. DNA of the CDR3: TGTGCCAGTAGTATCCCGGGACAGGGAGGTTATGAGCAGTTCTTC. Amino acids: CASSIPGQGGYEQFF.

The chain recombines TRBV2 with TRBJ2-6, with D hard to call. Per the germline V gene, CDR1 is SNHLY and CDR2 is FYNNEI. V gave up 10 bases and J gave up 0 bases, with 13 bases separating them. The CDR3 spans 15 residues. The DNA for the CDR3 is TGTGCCACCGAATTCGGTAGCTCTGGGGCCAACGTCCTGACTTTC. This translates into CATEFGSSGANVLTF. The full variable domain, its missing parts supplied by reference TRBV2 and TRBJ2-6, is EPEVTQTPSHQVTQMGQEVILRCVPISNHLYFYWYRQILGQKVEFLVSFYNNEISEKSEIFDDQFSVERPDGSNFTLKIRSTKLEDSAMYFCATEFGSSGANVLTFGAGSRLTVL.

V and J are TRBV20-1 and TRBJ2-4; a weak D match, TRBD2 (6 bases). TRBJ2-7 explains the end of the DNA better; the J call may be wrong. In germline, CDR1 is DFQATT, CDR2 SNEGSKA (reference sequence). The CDR3 is 15 residues long. The CDR3 DNA reads as TGCAGTGCCCGGTCCCTCAGACTAGGGGCCTACGAGCAGTACTTC. This sequence encodes CSARSLRLGAYEQYF.

This clonotype occurred a few times. The V gene is TRBV21-1, the J gene TRBJ2-1. TRBV21-1 is a pseudogene. This CDR3 region has 14 residues. The CDR3 here is CASSKQGDAEEQFF. Written as DNA, the CDR3 is TGTGCCAGCAGCAAACAAGGCGATGCGGAAGAGCAGTTCTTC.

This clonotype occurred a few times. The chain joins TRBV18 to TRBJ2-3; D tentatively reads TRBD1 or TRBD2 (5 bases each). CDR1 and CDR2 (germline): KGHSH, LQKENI. The CDR3 has 15 residues. Trimming took off 3 bases at V and 0 bases at J, with 10 bases between the two ends. CDR3 sequence reads: CASSPLWGSTDTQYF. The DNA of the CDR3 is TGTGCCAGCTCACCTCTTTGGGGGAGCACAGATACGCAGTATTTT.

This clonotype was picked up a small number of times. The V gene is TRBV20-1, the J gene TRBJ2-3; possibly TRBD2 for D (5 bases). The CDR3 is 13 amino acids. Germline CDR1 is DFQATT and CDR2 is SNEGSKA (reference sequence). Here the CDR3 DNA reads TGCAGCGGTAACGCTGAGGGTTGGAATACGCAGTATTTT. Translating it yields CSGNAEGWNTQYF.

The chain carries TRBV25-1 and TRBJ1-6; D not certain. Germline CDR1 MGHDK, CDR2 SYGVNS. The CDR3 is 15 residues long. V was trimmed by 1 base and J by 5 bases, leaving 9 bases between them. CDR3 region: CASSESRRDNSPLHF. The CDR3, as DNA: TGTGCCAGCAGTGAATCTAGGAGAGATAATTCACCCCTCCACTTT. Together with reference TRBV25-1 and TRBJ1-6, the CDR3 gives the full variable domain: EADIYQTPRYLVIGTGKKITLECSQTMGHDKMYWYQQDPGMELHLIHYSYGVNSTEKGDLSSESTVSRIRTEHFPLTLESARPSHTSQYLCASSESRRDNSPLHFGNGTRLTVT.

This rearrangement joins TRBV5-1 to TRBJ1-1; TRBD1 matches at 9 bases. The CDR3 has 15 amino acids. In germline, CDR1 is SGHRS, CDR2 YFSETQ. V trimming: 2 bases; J trimming: 5 bases; junction bases outside the gene matches: 7. Here the CDR3 reads CASSFTGQGRTEAFF. The CDR3 bases are TGCGCCAGCAGCTTTACCGGACAGGGGCGAACTGAAGCTTTCTTT.

The chain joins TRBV7-2 to TRBJ2-3, with D perhaps TRBD1 (5 bases). CDR1 is SGHTA, CDR2 FQGNSA, per germline. This CDR3 has 14 residues. V was cut by 1 base and J by 3 bases, with 8 bases left in between. CDR3 nucleotides: TGTGCCAGCAGCTTAGATGGGGCGACAGATACGCAGTATTTT. This gives the protein CASSLDGATDTQYF.

This clonotype occurred a few times. The V gene is TRBV4-2, the J gene TRBJ1-1; 7 bases align to TRBD1. V lost 1 base to trimming and J lost 1 base; unmatched junction nucleotides: 12. The germline V gene has CDR1 LGHNA and CDR2 YNFKEQ. The CDR3 consists of 18 residues. The CDR3 protein is CASSQGPHRGSWNTEAFF. The CDR3 DNA is TGTGCCAGCAGCCAAGGGCCCCACAGGGGAAGTTGGAACACTGAAGCTTTCTTT.

Points on this clonotype: A much larger clone sits a single nucleotide away, making a read error possible. This chain uses TRBV25-1 with TRBJ1-2, with D unclear. Germline V CDR1 and CDR2: MGHDK, SYGVNS. This CDR3 is built from 13 residues. CDR3 residues: CAGSEPGIYGYTF. CDR3 sequence (DNA): TGTGCCGGCAGTGAGCCCGGAATTTATGGCTACACCTTC.

For the CDR3, the DNA is TGTGCCAGCAGATCCGGGACACCGAATCAGCCCCAGCATTTT. Translation gives CASRSGTPNQPQHF. The chain carries TRBV6-5 and TRBJ1-5, with D possibly matching TRBD1 (6 bases). From germline, CDR1 is MNHEY and CDR2 SVGAGI. Trimming pared 6 bases from V and 4 bases from J, leaving 13 bases between. The CDR3 has 14 residues.

This chain joins TRBV2 and TRBJ2-5; a possible D gene is TRBD2 (6 bases). CDR3 length: 15 residues. The ends were cut back, 10 bases at V and 2 bases at J, with 20 bases in the middle. CDR1 and CDR2 (germline): SNHLY, FYNNEI. The CDR3 sequence is CANNMGLLGQETQYF. The DNA of the CDR3 is TGTGCCAACAATATGGGACTCCTCGGGCAAGAGACCCAGTACTTC.

The table lists this clonotype with a few counts. The chain links TRBV20-1 to TRBJ2-1; TRBD2 matches 7 bases. The germline V gene has CDR1 DFQATT and CDR2 SNEGSKA (reference sequence). There are 16 residues in the CDR3. J was trimmed by 7 bases and V by 3 bases; bases with no gene match: 15. The CDR3 DNA reads as TGCAGTGCTAGGTCCCCCGGACTAGGTTCGGGGAATGAGCAGTTCTTC. This gives the protein CSARSPGLGSGNEQFF.

The chain uses TRBV30 and TRBJ2-1; D possibly corresponds to TRBD2 (5 bases). In germline, CDR1 is GTSNPN, CDR2 SVGIG (reference sequence). Trimming pared 0 bases from V and 0 bases from J, leaving 9 bases between. CDR3 length equals 15 residues. CDR3 coding DNA: TGTGCCTGGAGTGTAGGTGGGAGCTCCTACAATGAGCAGTTCTTC. This gives the protein CAWSVGGSSYNEQFF.